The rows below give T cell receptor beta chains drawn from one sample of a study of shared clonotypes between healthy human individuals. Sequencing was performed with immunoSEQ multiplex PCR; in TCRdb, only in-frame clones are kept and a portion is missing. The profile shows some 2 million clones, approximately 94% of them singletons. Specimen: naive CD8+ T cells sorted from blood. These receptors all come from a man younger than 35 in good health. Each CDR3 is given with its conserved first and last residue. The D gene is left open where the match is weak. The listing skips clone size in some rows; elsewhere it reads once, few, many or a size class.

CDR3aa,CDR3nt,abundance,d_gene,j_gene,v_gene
CASNQDVGWEQYF,TGTGCCAGCAACCAAGATGTCGGTTGGGAGCAGTACTTC,few,.,TRBJ2-7,TRBV4-2
CASSLASGSYEQYF,TGCGCCAGCAGCTTGGCGTCAGGGTCCTACGAGCAGTACTTC,.,.,TRBJ2-7,TRBV5-1
CASSFGAYSGYEQYF,TGTGCCAGCAGTTTTGGGGCTTATTCTGGCTACGAGCAGTACTTC,.,.,TRBJ2-7,TRBV27
CASSPVPTGAYEQYF,TGCGCCAGCAGCCCCGTACCGACGGGGGCTTACGAGCAGTACTTC,.,.,TRBJ2-7,TRBV4-1
CASSLKSSYEQYF,TGTGCCAGCAGTCTTAAGAGCTCCTACGAGCAGTACTTC,.,.,TRBJ2-7,TRBV27
CASSVEVTSGELFF,TGTGCCAGCAGCGTAGAAGTGACGAGCGGGGAGCTGTTTTTT,once,.,TRBJ2-2,TRBV9
CASSSGSSYNEQFF,TGTGCCAGCAGTTCTGGAAGCTCCTACAATGAGCAGTTCTTC,.,.,TRBJ2-1,TRBV27
CASSPAGTYEQYF,TGTGCCAGCAGCCCCGCAGGTACCTACGAGCAGTACTTC,.,.,TRBJ2-7,TRBV4-2
CASSLLGEQYF,TGTGCCAGCAGCTTGTTGGGGGAGCAGTACTTC,few,.,TRBJ2-7,TRBV5-4
CASSLNRESAYEQYF,TGCGCCAGCAGCTTGAACCGGGAGTCGGCCTACGAGCAGTACTTC,.,.,TRBJ2-7,TRBV5-1
CASSQVVGGGQPQHF,TGCGCCAGCAGCCAAGTAGTAGGGGGAGGGCAGCCCCAGCATTTT,.,.,TRBJ1-5,TRBV4-3
CASSFGADEQYF,TGTGCCAGCAGCTTTGGGGCGGACGAGCAGTACTTC,.,.,TRBJ2-7,TRBV11-2